A selection of T cell receptor beta chains follows, all from one sample in a study of T cell repertoires in cytomegalovirus infection. TCRdb analysed the reads with MiXCR anew, one entry per CDR3 protein. The sample contains about 830,000 distinct CDR3 sequences, 30% to 35% of which appear only once. These receptors have no identified antigens. This specimen was cultured CD8+ T cells from PBMCs, taken from culture after CMV antigen stimulation. These receptors were collected from a human donor in good health (CMV status not recorded). Some clones in this sample may be carry-over from other donors' samples. The CDR3 runs from the conserved cysteine through the conserved F or W. D genes are given only for firm matches. Clone size, where shown, is once, few, many, or a class for clones that have expanded.

J gene | V gene | D gene | clone size | CDR3 protein | CDR3 DNA
TRBJ2-5 | TRBV7-8 | - | - | CASSFPEGFGETQYF | TGTGCCAGCAGCTTTCCAGAGGGATTTGGGGAGACCCAGTACTTC
TRBJ2-1 | TRBV19 | - | few | CASSIQGGYNEQFF | TGTGCCAGTAGTATCCAGGGAGGCTACAATGAGCAGTTCTTC
TRBJ2-2 | TRBV12-3/TRBV12-4 | - | - | CASSFPGISPNTGELFF | TGTGCCAGCAGTTTTCCGGGGATATCGCCGAACACCGGGGAGCTGTTTTTT
TRBJ2-3 | TRBV7-2 | TRBD1 | - | CASSLYNRGTDTQYF | TGTGCCAGCAGCTTATATAACAGGGGGACAGATACGCAGTATTTT
TRBJ2-1 | TRBV7-8 | - | few | CASSLGTGGSPNEQFF | TGTGCCAGCAGCTTAGGTACTGGTGGCAGTCCCAATGAGCAGTTCTTC
TRBJ2-5 | TRBV6-1 | TRBD1 | few | CASSPGQGGVETQYF | TGTGCCAGCAGCCCGGGACAGGGGGGTGTAGAGACCCAGTACTTC
TRBJ2-3 | TRBV5-4 | - | - | CASSLDWGGPSTDTQYF | TGTGCCAGCAGCTTGGATTGGGGAGGCCCTAGCACAGATACGCAGTATTTT
TRBJ2-7 | TRBV12-3/TRBV12-4 | - | few | CASSLAEKSSYEQYF | TGTGCCAGCAGTTTGGCGGAAAAAAGCTCCTACGAGCAGTACTTC
TRBJ2-3 | TRBV27 | - | - | CASSFLAVSSTDTQYF | TGTGCCAGCAGTTTTTTAGCGGTTTCTAGCACAGATACGCAGTATTTT
TRBJ2-6 | TRBV9 | TRBD1 | - | CASSGTGSSSGANVLTF | TGTGCCAGCAGCGGGACAGGTTCGAGCTCTGGGGCCAACGTCCTGACTTTC
TRBJ1-1 | TRBV2 | - | few | CASFRDRVPNTEAFF | TGTGCCAGCTTCCGGGACCGCGTCCCGAACACTGAAGCTTTCTTT
TRBJ2-4 | TRBV12-3/TRBV12-4 | - | few | CASSPSGTKNIQYF | TGTGCCAGCAGTCCCTCCGGGACAAAAAACATTCAGTACTTC
TRBJ1-4 | TRBV7-6 | - | - | CASSFSGQLGEKLFF | TGTGCCAGCAGCTTTTCAGGGCAGCTGGGAGAAAAACTGTTTTTT
TRBJ1-4 | TRBV2 | - | once | CASSPAEDPKLFF | TGTGCCAGCAGTCCCGCCGAAGACCCAAAACTGTTTTTT
TRBJ2-7 | TRBV10-3 | - | many | CAISLEAAVTYEQYF | TGTGCCATCTCTCTCGAGGCAGCCGTAACCTACGAGCAGTACTTC
TRBJ2-7 | TRBV11-1 | - | - | CASSFLPWEDEQYF | TGTGCCAGCAGCTTCCTCCCCTGGGAGGACGAGCAGTACTTC
TRBJ2-1 | TRBV4-1 | TRBD2 | many | CASSQLAGGYNEQFF | TGTGCCAGCAGCCAATTAGCGGGGGGCTACAATGAGCAGTTCTTC
TRBJ2-1 | TRBV28 | TRBD1 | few | CASLSGGSYNEQFF | TGTGCCAGCCTCTCAGGGGGCTCCTACAATGAGCAGTTCTTC
TRBJ2-3 | TRBV9 | - | - | CASSVDSRWQGSTDTQYF | TGTGCCAGCAGCGTAGATAGTAGGTGGCAGGGGAGCACAGATACGCAGTATTTT
TRBJ2-7 | TRBV9 | - | - | CASSSLVMAGIYEQYF | TGTGCCAGCAGCTCGCTCGTGATGGCGGGGATCTACGAGCAGTACTTC
TRBJ2-1 | TRBV7-9 | - | - | CASRNFRVGNEQFF | TGTGCCAGCAGAAACTTCAGGGTGGGCAATGAGCAGTTCTTC
TRBJ2-7 | TRBV7-9 | TRBD2 | - | CASSGGGGWTYEQYF | TGTGCCAGCAGCGGTGGGGGAGGGTGGACCTATGAGCAGTACTTC
TRBJ1-2 | TRBV7-6 | - | many | CAIGAWDNYGYTF | TGTGCCATCGGTGCGTGGGATAACTATGGCTACACCTTC
TRBJ2-1 | TRBV10-2 | TRBD2 | - | CASSEYGTSEGHNEQFF | TGCGCCAGCAGTGAATACGGGACTAGCGAAGGACACAATGAGCAGTTCTTC
TRBJ1-6 | TRBV19 | TRBD1 | - | CASSILGQGGSPLHF | TGTGCCAGTAGTATACTGGGACAGGGCGGTTCACCCCTCCACTTT
TRBJ2-7 | TRBV19 | TRBD2 | - | CVSSSASGGPRGYEQYF | TGTGTCAGTAGTTCCGCTAGCGGGGGCCCAAGGGGCTACGAGCAGTACTTC
TRBJ2-5 | TRBV6-2/TRBV6-3 | - | few | CASSYASSRGLQEGQYF | TGTGCCAGCAGTTACGCTTCTAGCAGAGGGTTGCAAGAAGGCCAGTACTTC
TRBJ1-2 | TRBV9 | TRBD1 | - | CASSVGDRGLGYGYTF | TGTGCCAGCAGCGTAGGAGATAGGGGGCTAGGCTATGGCTACACCTTC
TRBJ2-3 | TRBV7-9 | - | few | CASTGDSSTDTQYF | TGTGCCAGCACCGGGGACTCTAGCACAGATACGCAGTATTTT
TRBJ2-1 | TRBV19 | - | few | CASSIARGNEQFF | TGTGCCAGTAGTATAGCAAGGGGCAATGAGCAGTTCTTC
TRBJ2-2 | TRBV6-1 | - | few | CASSESTGLGDTGELFF | TGTGCCAGCAGTGAATCCACAGGGTTGGGAGACACCGGGGAGCTGTTTTTT
TRBJ2-7 | TRBV7-2 | - | many | CASSQTPYEQYF | TGTGCCAGCAGCCAGACTCCCTACGAGCAGTACTTC
TRBJ1-1 | TRBV10-3 | - | many | CAIRGSGARTTEAFF | TGTGCCATCAGGGGTAGTGGTGCTAGGACAACTGAAGCTTTCTTT
TRBJ1-3 | TRBV4-3 | - | few | CASSQDSGVGSGNTIYF | TGCGCCAGCAGCCAAGATTCTGGCGTCGGGTCTGGAAACACCATATATTTT
TRBJ2-2 | TRBV6-2/TRBV6-3 | - | - | CASSPGYAGELFF | TGTGCCAGCAGTCCAGGGTACGCCGGGGAGCTGTTTTTT
TRBJ1-5 | TRBV19 | - | - | CASSIGALQHF | TGTGCGAGTAGTATCGGAGCCCTCCAGCATTTT
TRBJ1-1 | TRBV19 | - | - | CASSGPIPNTEAFF | TGTGCCAGTAGTGGCCCGATCCCGAACACTGAAGCTTTCTTT
TRBJ1-1 | TRBV7-2 | TRBD1 | - | CTIFGTGGDYTEAFF | TGTACCATCTTCGGGACAGGGGGCGATTACACTGAAGCTTTCTTT
TRBJ2-1 | TRBV7-8 | - | many | CASSPPEDGEQFF | TGTGCCAGCAGCCCCCCTGAGGACGGAGAGCAGTTCTTC
TRBJ2-2 | TRBV4-2 | - | - | CASSQERANTGELFF | TGTGCCAGCAGCCAAGAACGGGCGAACACCGGGGAGCTGTTTTTT
TRBJ2-3 | TRBV6-5 | - | - | CASSYVESTDTQYF | TGTGCCAGCAGTTACGTGGAGAGCACAGATACGCAGTATTTT
TRBJ2-6 | TRBV7-3 | - | - | CASPGQLNSPGANVLTF | TGTGCCTCCCCGGGGCAGCTGAATTCCCCCGGGGCCAACGTCCTGACTTTC
TRBJ1-1 | TRBV19 | TRBD1 | few | CASSRNRGKNTEAFF | TGTGCCAGTAGTCGAAACAGGGGCAAAAACACTGAAGCTTTCTTT
TRBJ2-1 | TRBV12-3/TRBV12-4 | TRBD2 | few | CASSHGLAGGRNEQFF | TGTGCCAGCAGTCACGGACTAGCGGGGGGCAGGAATGAGCAGTTCTTC
TRBJ2-2 | TRBV15 | - | - | CATSRDGQALNTGELFF | TGTGCCACCAGCAGAGATGGGCAGGCCTTGAACACCGGGGAGCTGTTTTTT
TRBJ2-7 | TRBV7-9 | TRBD1 | - | CASRGQDYEQYF | TGTGCCAGCCGAGGACAGGACTACGAGCAGTACTTC
TRBJ2-2 | TRBV20-1 | TRBD1 | - | CSAWDRENTGELFF | TGCAGTGCTTGGGACAGGGAGAACACCGGGGAGCTGTTTTTT
TRBJ2-2 | TRBV2 | - | few | CASIRGYTGELFF | TGTGCCAGCATCCGTGGGTACACCGGGGAGCTGTTTTTT
TRBJ2-5 | TRBV7-2 | TRBD2 | many | CASTLRGGGVLQETQYF | TGTGCCAGCACCCTTAGGGGCGGGGGGGTCCTCCAAGAGACCCAGTACTTC
TRBJ1-2 | TRBV19 | TRBD1 | - | CARTETGCDYGYTF | TGTGCCAGGACAGAGACAGGGTGTGACTATGGCTACACCTTC
TRBJ1-1 | TRBV6-8 | - | few | CASSYSTRGIEAFF | TGTGCCAGCAGTTACTCGACTCGAGGAATTGAAGCTTTCTTT
TRBJ2-7 | TRBV7-6 | TRBD2 | - | CASSVQLAGGNSEQYF | TGTGCCAGCAGCGTTCAACTAGCGGGGGGAAACTCCGAGCAGTACTTC
TRBJ2-5 | TRBV28 | TRBD2 | - | CASRPLDERGHQETQYF | TGTGCCAGCAGGCCACTGGACGAGCGGGGGCACCAAGAGACCCAGTACTTC
TRBJ2-3 | TRBV7-8 | - | - | CASSLTPAGVRQYF | TGTGCCAGCAGCTTAACACCCGCAGGCGTTAGGCAGTATTTT
TRBJ2-2 | TRBV7-9 | - | many | CASSHQRSINTGELFF | TGTGCCAGCAGCCATCAGCGGAGTATCAACACCGGGGAGCTGTTTTTT